This T cell receptor beta chain was captured in a study of blood T cell repertoires in COVID-19. Profiling relied on immunoSEQ multiplex PCR, and the TCRdb table lists in-frame clones only, not all of them. This table holds about 220,000 clones, almost 90% found once. The CDR3 is 15 residues long. Germline-derived CDR1 and CDR2 are GTSNPN and SVGIG (reference sequence). V dropped 1 base and J dropped 5 bases, with 14 bases sitting between them. The sequenced material came from PBMCs or T cells enriched from blood (not recorded which). This receptor was identified in a woman between 50 and 59 years old with acute COVID-19. V usage is TRBV30 and J usage is TRBJ2-2; TRBD1 is a possible D gene (6 bases). CDR3 in DNA: TGTGCCTGGAGTGGGGCTCCGGGACAAACCGGGGAGCTGTTTTTT. Protein product: CAWSGAPGQTGELFF.